This is a list of T cell receptor beta chains from one sample in a study of blood T cell repertoires in COVID-19. Libraries were prepared by immunoSEQ multiplex PCR; TCRdb keeps only in-frame clonotypes and omits some of them. The data hold about 140,000 clones, with about 77% observed a single time. Sequenced input: peripheral blood. The receptors stem from a woman between 45 and 65 years old with active or convalescent COVID-19. The CDR3 runs from the conserved cysteine through the conserved F or W. Fields, in order: D gene, V gene, J gene, clone size, CDR3 DNA, CDR3 protein. D genes are given only for firm matches. Clone size, where shown, is once, few, many, or a class for clones that have expanded.

>TRBD2|TRBV4-2|TRBJ2-2|once
TGTGCCAGCAGCCCCGGGACTAGCGGGGGGGCGAACACCGGGGAGCTGTTTTTT
CASSPGTSGGANTGELFF
>TRBD2|TRBV2|TRBJ2-1|-
TGTGCCAGCAGCACGCGGGGGGGCGGAGGTGAGCAGTTCTTC
CASSTRGGGGEQFF
>-|TRBV10-3|TRBJ1-2|-
TGTGCCATCAGGGACACCAACGACTATGGCTACACCTTC
CAIRDTNDYGYTF
>TRBD1|TRBV2|TRBJ2-3|-
TGTGCCAGCAGTCCTGACAGGGGGCTAGCAGATACGCAGTATTTT
CASSPDRGLADTQYF
>TRBD2|TRBV28|TRBJ2-1|-
TGTGCCAGCAGCCCAATCGACCTAGCGGGAGAAAGGCGCGACAATGAGCAGTTCTTC
CASSPIDLAGERRDNEQFF
>TRBD2|TRBV7-8|TRBJ2-1|-
TGTGCCAGCAGCCCGGGGGTTCTAGCGGGGGTCTACAATGAGCAGTTCTTC
CASSPGVLAGVYNEQFF
>-|TRBV19|TRBJ1-2|-
TGTGCCAGTAGCCCGAGAGGGCGTGATGGCTACACCTTC
CASSPRGRDGYTF
>TRBD1|TRBV9|TRBJ2-3|-
TGTGCCAGCAGCCGACAGGGGGCAGGCACAGATACGCAGTATTTT
CASSRQGAGTDTQYF
>-|TRBV19|TRBJ1-2|-
TGTGCCAGTAGTTCCTCTTTGGGGCCCTATGGCTACACCTTC
CASSSSLGPYGYTF
>-|TRBV3-1/TRBV3-2|TRBJ2-3|-
TGTGCCAGCAGCCAAGATCTAGGGAAGGGTAGCGAAACAGATACGCAGTATTTT
CASSQDLGKGSETDTQYF
>TRBD1|TRBV5-1|TRBJ1-2|many
TGCGCCAGCAGCTTGAATACAGGGGGCGCTGGGGGCTACACCTTC
CASSLNTGGAGGYTF
>-|TRBV13|TRBJ2-1|-
TGTGCCAGCATGGGGCGGGACTCCTACAATGAGCAGTTCTTC
CASMGRDSYNEQFF
>-|TRBV29-1|TRBJ1-1|-
TGCAGCGTCCGACAGCCGAACACTGAAGCTTTCTTT
CSVRQPNTEAFF
>TRBD2|TRBV18|TRBJ2-1|-
TGTGCCAGCTCACCTGCTGAAGGGAAGGGACTAGCGGGAGTTAATGAGCAGTTCTTC
CASSPAEGKGLAGVNEQFF
>TRBD1|TRBV28|TRBJ1-3|once
TGTGCCAGCATCCCCTCGGAGGGGGCGGTAGGAAACACCATATATTTT
CASIPSEGAVGNTIYF
>-|TRBV30|TRBJ1-1|-
TGTGCCTTTAAAACAGAATACACTGAAGCTTTCTTT
CAFKTEYTEAFF
>TRBD1|TRBV18|TRBJ2-5|-
TGTGCCAGCTCACCCAGAGGACAGGGAGAGACCCAGTACTTC
CASSPRGQGETQYF
>TRBD1|TRBV11-3|TRBJ1-1|-
TGTGCCAGCAGCTCCTACAGGGGGGGTGAAGCTTTCTTT
CASSSYRGGEAFF
>TRBD1|TRBV7-2|TRBJ1-1|-
TGTGCCAGCAGCTTACAGGGATCAGGGGGCAGCACTGAAGCTTTCTTT
CASSLQGSGGSTEAFF
>-|TRBV3-1/TRBV3-2|TRBJ2-3|-
TGTGCCAGCAGCCTTAGTTTGGCAGATACGCAGTATTTT
CASSLSLADTQYF